Shown below are 27 T cell receptor beta chains from a single sample sequenced in a study of human T cells and chemical hapten exposure. The time point is: pre-sensitization, week 0. Described treatment: therapeutic diphenylcyclopropenone sensitization with weekly scalp DPC. In TCRdb, the RACE reads were re-called with MiXCR into one record per CDR3 protein. The sample lists approximately 100,000 distinct CDR3 sequences, around 12% occurring once. The material was whole blood, obtained in connection with sensitization to the hapten diphenylcyclopropenone (DPC). The receptors were sampled from a woman aged 45 to 65 with alopecia areata. Some clones in this sample may be carry-over from other donors' samples.

The table lists this clonotype with many counts. V usage is TRBV6-1 and J usage is TRBJ2-7; D might be TRBD1 (5 bases). Germline V lookup: CDR1 MNHNS, CDR2 SASEGT. The CDR3 sequence is 15 residues long. The germline V and J ends were trimmed by 0 bases and 3 bases, with 12 bases remaining between them. The CDR3 nucleotides read TGTGCCAGCAGTGAAGCAATGGCAGGGTTCTACGAGCAGTACTTC. As protein: CASSEAMAGFYEQYF.

The chain is built from TRBV12-3 or TRBV12-4 and TRBJ2-5; 8 positions agree with TRBD1. The CDR3 covers 15 residues. V dropped 6 bases and J dropped 7; count of bases not matched to a gene: 13. In nucleotides, the CDR3 is TGTGCCAGCAGCCGAACCACAGGGGGTTCTGTGACCCAGTACTTC. Protein sequence: CASSRTTGGSVTQYF.

This clonotype has more than one count but fewer than ten. V is TRBV18 and J is TRBJ1-3; 8 nucleotides match TRBD1. This CDR3 comprises 15 residues. V was pared by 2 bases and J by 2 bases, with 2 bases of the junction left unmatched. The germline gives CDR1 KGHSH, CDR2 LQKENI. The chain's CDR3 is CASSPSTGAGNTIYF. CDR3 bases: TGTGCCAGCTCACCATCGACAGGGGCTGGAAACACCATATATTTT.

This clonotype was picked up a small number of times. This chain uses TRBV7-2 with TRBJ2-5, with TRBD1 as a possible D gene (5 bases). Germline CDR1 is SGHTA and CDR2 is FQGNSA. V was shortened by 5 bases and J by 1 base, with 11 bases between the two germline ends. The CDR3 extends over 14 amino acids. This CDR3 reads CASSRSQAQETQYF. The CDR3 DNA reads as TGTGCCAGCAGCCGCTCACAGGCCCAAGAGACCCAGTACTTC.

This clonotype was counted only a few times. V and J are TRBV18 and TRBJ1-1, with D perhaps matching TRBD1 (5 bases). The CDR3 has 16 residues. Trimming left V 3 bases short and J 3 bases short, with 17 bases between. Germline V gene lookup returns CDR1 KGHSH and CDR2 LQKENI. The CDR3 DNA follows: TGTGCCAGCTCACCTTCATTAGGGGTATTCGACACTGAAGCTTTCTTT. Protein product: CASSPSLGVFDTEAFF. Complete variable domain (other parts from reference TRBV18 and TRBJ1-1): NAGVMQNPRHLVRRRGQEARLRCSPMKGHSHVYWYRQLPEEGLKFMVYLQKENIIDESGMPKERFSAEFPKEGPSILRIQQVVRGDSAAYFCASSPSLGVFDTEAFFGQGTRLTVV.

The CDR3 DNA follows: TGCAGCGTCGCGGGGCCTAGTCCCACTGAAGCTTTCTTT. The encoded protein is CSVAGPSPTEAFF. The chain carries TRBV29-1 and TRBJ1-1; possibly TRBD1 for D (5 bases). V shed 6 bases and J shed 4 bases, with 15 bases lying between them. Germline V gene lookup returns CDR1 SQVTM and CDR2 ANQGSEA. The CDR3 sequence is 13 residues long.

The sample holds many counts of this clonotype. The V call is TRBV6-2 or TRBV6-3, the J call TRBJ1-6; no clear D gene. The V and J ends lost 8 bases and 7 bases respectively, with 15 bases between them. The CDR3 is 14 amino acids. CDR1 is MNHEY, CDR2 SVGEGT, per germline. CDR3 amino acids: CASAPVGSNSPLHF. Written as DNA, the CDR3 is TGTGCCAGCGCCCCCGTGGGTTCGAATTCACCCCTCCACTTT.

The table lists this clonotype with a few counts. The chain combines TRBV9 with TRBJ1-1; no definite D call. Between the trimmed V and J ends, which lost 0 bases and 0 bases, there was a span of 3 bases. The germline V gene encodes CDR1 SGDLS and CDR2 YYNGEE. The CDR3 sequence is 13 residues long. CDR3 in amino acids: CASSVEMNTEAFF. In nucleotides, the CDR3 is TGTGCCAGCAGCGTAGAGATGAACACTGAAGCTTTCTTT.

V usage is TRBV6-2 or TRBV6-3 and J usage is TRBJ2-5; 8 bases map to TRBD1. This CDR3 is built from 16 residues. CDR1 is MNHEY, CDR2 SVGEGT, per germline. With V trimmed by 8 bases and J by 2 bases, 13 bases remained unmatched. The CDR3, as DNA: TGTGCCAGCCAAGACAGGGGCTATTTCCGACAAGAGACCCAGTACTTC. This codes for CASQDRGYFRQETQYF.

The sample holds a few counts of this clonotype. The chain carries TRBV7-9 and TRBJ1-1; D is uncertain. Looked up from germline, CDR1 is SEHNR and CDR2 is FQNEAQ (reference sequence). V dropped 6 bases and J dropped 1 base, with 15 bases sitting between them. The CDR3 sequence is 15 residues long. This CDR3 reads CASSHDGLKNTEAFF. The DNA of the CDR3 is TGTGCCAGCAGTCATGACGGACTCAAGAACACTGAAGCTTTCTTT. The entire variable domain, with the rest obtained from reference TRBV7-9 and TRBJ1-1, is as follows: DTGVSQNPRHKITKRGQNVTFRCDPISEHNRLYWYRQTLGQGPEFLTYFQNEAQLEKSRLLSDRFSAERPKGSFSTLEIQRTEQGDSAMYLCASSHDGLKNTEAFFGQGTRLTVV.

The V call is TRBV6-1, the J call TRBJ1-4; 7 bases agree with TRBD1. This CDR3 region has 11 residues. Looked up from germline, CDR1 is MNHNS and CDR2 is SASEGT. V was pared by 10 bases and J by 7 bases, with 3 bases of the junction left unmatched. CDR3 sequence: CATRGTEKLFF. The CDR3 nucleotides are TGTGCCACCAGGGGGACTGAAAAACTGTTTTTT.

This clonotype was counted many times. The chain combines TRBV3-1 with TRBJ2-7; TRBD2 matches 8 bases. This CDR3 has 14 amino acids. The germline V gene encodes CDR1 LGHDT and CDR2 YNNKEL (reference sequence). V lost 3 bases and J lost 5; bases outside the gene matches: 6. CDR3 sequence reads: CASSHGSGGNEQYF. In DNA form, the CDR3 reads TGTGCCAGCAGCCATGGCTCGGGAGGGAACGAGCAGTACTTC.

This clonotype has only a few counts. The rearrangement links TRBV20-1 to TRBJ2-3; the match to TRBD2 covers 12 bases. The V segment lost 5 bases and the J segment 2 bases; nucleotides outside the gene matches: 17. Germline V gene lookup returns CDR1 DFQATT and CDR2 SNEGSKA (reference sequence). The CDR3 covers 19 residues. The CDR3 reads CSAPPRDTSGGPDTDTQYF. The DNA for the CDR3 is TGCAGTGCTCCACCTAGGGATACTAGCGGGGGGCCCGACACAGATACGCAGTATTTT.

V and J are TRBV28 and TRBJ2-5; the D is unclear. Trimming pared 6 bases from V and 10 bases from J, leaving 27 bases between. The germline V gene encodes CDR1 MDHEN and CDR2 SYDVKM. This CDR3 has 16 amino acids. The CDR3 DNA reads as TGTGCCAGCAGCCCAGAAGCCGGCCCCCCCACCGTGGTCCAGTACTTC. Protein: CASSPEAGPPTVVQYF.

J is TRBJ2-5 and V is TRBV7-9; 7 nucleotides line up with TRBD1. V lost 4 bases and J lost 2; bases outside the gene matches: 7. CDR1 and CDR2 from the germline V gene are SEHNR and FQNEAQ (reference sequence). The CDR3 has 15 residues. The CDR3 bases are TGTGCCAGCAGCTGGAACTCAGGGGGACAAGAGACCCAGTACTTC. This sequence encodes CASSWNSGGQETQYF. Combining the CDR3 with reference TRBV7-9 and TRBJ2-5 gives the whole variable domain DTGVSQNPRHKITKRGQNVTFRCDPISEHNRLYWYRQTLGQGPEFLTYFQNEAQLEKSRLLSDRFSAERPKGSFSTLEIQRTEQGDSAMYLCASSWNSGGQETQYFGPGTRLLVL.

Only a few counts were recorded for this clonotype. As DNA, the CDR3 is TGTGCCAGCAGTTTTGGCCATGGACAGGGAAGCTACGAGCAGTACTTC. Amino acid sequence: CASSFGHGQGSYEQYF. This sequence joins TRBV12-3 or TRBV12-4 and TRBJ2-7; 8 bases fit TRBD1. J was trimmed by 3 bases and V by 3 bases; bases with no gene match: 10. The CDR3 spans 16 residues.

This clonotype was detected many times. The chain recombines TRBV2 with TRBJ2-3; tentative D call: TRBD1 (7 bases). Deletions cut 7 bases from V and 3 bases from J, with 17 bases between. Germline assignment: CDR1 SNHLY and CDR2 FYNNEI. CDR3 length equals 15 residues. Written as DNA, the CDR3 is TGTGCCAGCACCCAATCAGGGGGGAGAACAGATACGCAGTATTTT. It encodes CASTQSGGRTDTQYF.

This rearrangement joins TRBV28 to TRBJ2-5; TRBD2 aligns across 8 bases. The CDR3 has 15 residues. Germline CDR1 reads MDHEN; CDR2 reads SYDVKM. The V and J ends lost 5 bases and 6 bases, in that order; junction bases with no gene match: 11. The CDR3 loop is CASSPGGAGPKTQYF. The CDR3 DNA follows: TGTGCCAGCAGTCCCGGGGGGGCAGGCCCCAAGACCCAGTACTTC. Looking up the rest from reference TRBV28 and TRBJ2-5 gives the full variable domain: DVKVTQSSRYLVKRTGEKVFLECVQDMDHENMFWYRQDPGLGLRLIYFSYDVKMKEKGDIPEGYSVSREKKERFSLILESASTNQTSMYLCASSPGGAGPKTQYFGPGTRLLVL.

The rearrangement joins TRBV25-1 to TRBJ2-5; no firm D call. Germline CDR1 reads MGHDK; CDR2 reads SYGVNS. This CDR3 has 13 residues. V lost 3 bases, J lost 3 bases, and 8 bases lay in between. The DNA for the CDR3 is TGTGCCAGCAGTGACAGGCTTAAAGAGACCCAGTACTTC. Protein: CASSDRLKETQYF.

V and J are TRBV4-1 and TRBJ2-4; D is unresolved. V gave up 2 bases and J gave up 4 bases, with 15 bases separating them. The germline gives CDR1 MGHRA, CDR2 YSYEKL. The CDR3 contains 16 residues. The chain's CDR3 is CASSQPRREAKNIQYF. CDR3 nucleotides: TGCGCCAGCAGCCAACCAAGAAGAGAAGCTAAAAACATTCAGTACTTC.

This clonotype has only a few counts. The chain recombines TRBV7-6 with TRBJ1-1; D is undetermined. This CDR3 has 15 amino acids. CDR1 and CDR2 (germline): SGHVS, FNYEAQ. The V and J ends lost 1 base and 4 bases respectively, with 13 bases between them. Here the CDR3 DNA reads TGTGCCAGCAGCTTAGAGGCAGGTACGGGCACTGAAGCTTTCTTT. It encodes CASSLEAGTGTEAFF.

This clonotype was counted a few times. J is TRBJ2-5 and V is TRBV7-9; 7 bases are a match to TRBD1. Germline V gene lookup returns CDR1 SEHNR and CDR2 FQNEAQ (reference sequence). This CDR3 is built from 14 residues. Unmatched junction bases numbered 7, after V lost 5 bases and J lost 4 bases. In nucleotides, the CDR3 is TGTGCCAGCAGCAAGATAACAGGGGTAGAGACCCAGTACTTC. Translated, it gives CASSKITGVETQYF.

The sample holds a few counts of this clonotype. The chain joins TRBV28 to TRBJ2-7, with TRBD2 as a possible D gene (6 bases). Between the trimmed V and J ends, which lost 7 bases and 3 bases, there was a span of 19 bases. Germline loops: CDR1 MDHEN, CDR2 SYDVKM. This CDR3 has 15 amino acids. Written as DNA, the CDR3 is TGTGCCAGCACCTCGGTCGGGGGTCTGGGCTACGAGCAGTACTTC. The encoded protein is CASTSVGGLGYEQYF.

The chain uses TRBV20-1 and TRBJ2-1; 8 nucleotides match TRBD2. Germline CDR1 DFQATT, CDR2 SNEGSKA (reference sequence). This CDR3 region has 14 residues. V lost 5 bases to trimming and J lost 5 bases; unmatched junction nucleotides: 8. CDR3 loop: CSASREGRHNEQFF. Here the CDR3 DNA reads TGCAGTGCTTCCCGGGAGGGCCGCCACAATGAGCAGTTCTTC.

This clonotype was detected ten times or more. The V gene is TRBV7-7, the J gene TRBJ2-5, with TRBD2 identical over 11 bases. CDR3 size: 16 residues. Germline V gene lookup returns CDR1 SSHAT and CDR2 FNYEAQ (reference sequence). The J segment lost 4 bases and the V segment lost 5 bases, leaving 9 bases of the junction unmatched. The CDR3 region has the DNA TGTGCCAGCAGCCTTAGCGGGAGGGCCCTCGGAGAGACCCAGTACTTC. It codes for CASSLSGRALGETQYF.

V gene TRBV15 combines with J gene TRBJ2-3; 8 bases align to TRBD1. The CDR3 runs 14 residues. The V and J ends lost 0 bases and 8 bases, in that order; junction bases with no gene match: 4. Germline CDR1 LNHNV, CDR2 YYDKDF (reference sequence). The CDR3 region has the DNA TGTGCCACCAGCAGAGATCGAGGACAGGGTACGCAGTATTTT. This translates into CATSRDRGQGTQYF.

The rearrangement uses TRBV28 and TRBJ1-1; D unclear. From germline, CDR1 is MDHEN and CDR2 SYDVKM. V gave up 9 bases and J gave up 4 bases, with 12 bases separating them. The CDR3 covers 12 residues. The DNA for the CDR3 is TGTGCCAGTAACGGTTATCCCACTGAAGCTTTCTTT. As protein: CASNGYPTEAFF.